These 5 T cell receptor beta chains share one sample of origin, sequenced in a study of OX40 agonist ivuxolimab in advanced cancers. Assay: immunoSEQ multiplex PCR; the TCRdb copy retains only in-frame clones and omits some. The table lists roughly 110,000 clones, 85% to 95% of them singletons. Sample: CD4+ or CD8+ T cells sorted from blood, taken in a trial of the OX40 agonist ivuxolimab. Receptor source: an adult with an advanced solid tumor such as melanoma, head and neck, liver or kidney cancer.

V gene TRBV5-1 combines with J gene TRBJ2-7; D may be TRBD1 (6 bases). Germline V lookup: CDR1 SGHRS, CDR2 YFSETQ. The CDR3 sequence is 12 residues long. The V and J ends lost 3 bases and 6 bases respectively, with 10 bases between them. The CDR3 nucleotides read TGCGCCAGCAGCTCGGACAGTCGCGAGCAGTACTTC. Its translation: CASSSDSREQYF.

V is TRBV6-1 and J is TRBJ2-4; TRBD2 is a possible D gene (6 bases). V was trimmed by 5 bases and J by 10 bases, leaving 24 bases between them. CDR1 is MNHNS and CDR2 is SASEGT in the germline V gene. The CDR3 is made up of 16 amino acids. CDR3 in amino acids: CASSQDRHGWGEIQYF. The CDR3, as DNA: TGTGCCAGCAGTCAAGACAGACACGGTTGGGGGGAGATTCAGTACTTC.

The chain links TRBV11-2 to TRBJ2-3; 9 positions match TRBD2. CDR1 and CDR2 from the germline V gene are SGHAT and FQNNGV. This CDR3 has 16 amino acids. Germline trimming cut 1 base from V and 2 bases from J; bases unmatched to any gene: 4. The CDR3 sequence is CASSLGLAEYTDTQYF. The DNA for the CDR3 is TGTGCCAGCAGCTTAGGACTAGCGGAATACACAGATACGCAGTATTTT.

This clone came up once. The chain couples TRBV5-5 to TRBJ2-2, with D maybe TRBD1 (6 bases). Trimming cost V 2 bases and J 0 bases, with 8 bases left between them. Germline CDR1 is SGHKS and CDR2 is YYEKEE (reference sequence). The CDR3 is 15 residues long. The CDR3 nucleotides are TGTGCCAGCAGCTTACGGACAGCGAACACCGGGGAGCTGTTTTTT. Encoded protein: CASSLRTANTGELFF. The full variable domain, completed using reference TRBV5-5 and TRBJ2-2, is DAGVTQSPTHLIKTRGQQVTLRCSPISGHKSVSWYQQVLGQGPQFIFQYYEKEERGRGNFPDRFSARQFPNYSSELNVNALLLGDSALYLCASSLRTANTGELFFGEGSRLTVL.

CDR3 region: CASTPDASTDTQYF. The CDR3 DNA reads TGTGCCAGCACCCCAGACGCGAGCACAGATACGCAGTATTTT. The chain carries TRBV7-8 and TRBJ2-3; D call uncertain. Germline CDR1 reads SGHVS; CDR2 reads FQNEAQ. V lost 7 bases to trimming and J lost 0 bases, with 11 bases between them. The CDR3 is made up of 14 amino acids.